This entry features one TCR beta chain sequence. The antigen is not known. With 5 bases clipped from V and 3 bases from J, the junction kept 6 bases outside the gene matches. Germline assignment: CDR1 SEHNR and CDR2 FQNEAQ (reference sequence). The CDR3 extends over 14 amino acids. The data stem from a study of regulatory T cells in long-lasting Graves disease. Library construction for TCR beta used iRepertoire HTBI primers and Arm-PCR of CDR3 regions. TCRdb independently ran MiXCR on the multiplex PCR reads; one entry per CDR3 protein. The sample holds 300,000 to 400,000 distinct CDR3 sequences, over 15% seen once. Regarding time point: newly diagnosed GD, antithyroid drugs for less than 3 months. Construction of the TCR library relied on RNA isolated from PBMCs. In each case, Graves' disease was diagnosed per American Thyroid Association guidelines. An endocrinology department in Xi'an, China, supplied the patients.

Overall study findings and caveats: Gene preferences differed: TRBV28, TRBJ1-2, TRBJ2-5 in persistent cases.

This sample also belongs to another study, concerning T cells in Graves' hyperthyroidism and ophthalmopathy.

The sequence came from a middle-aged man with Graves disease. The input for sequencing was peripheral blood mononuclear cells (PBMCs), taken at new diagnosis, from a patient treated with antithyroid drugs. This chain joins TRBV7-9 and TRBJ1-1; 7 bases fit TRBD1. The CDR3 DNA is TGTGCCAGCAGCCCTACAGGGGCGGACACTGAAGCTTTCTTT. Protein product: CASSPTGADTEAFF.